A selection of T cell receptor beta chains follows, all from one sample in a study of CD8 T cells in Susac syndrome. TCRdb re-derived calls from the immunoSEQ multiplex PCR reads in MiXCR, one entry per CDR3 protein. The table has 200,000 or so distinct CDR3 sequences, about 95% seen once; the top ten hold just under 0.095%. Specimen: CD4+ T cells from PBMCs. The receptors were sampled from a human donor with multiple sclerosis. Both conserved end residues are part of each CDR3. D genes are given only for firm matches. The size entry is marked missing in some rows and otherwise reads once, few, many or a size class.

len	d_gene	abundance	v_gene	j_gene	CDR3nt	CDR3aa
16	TRBD2	-	TRBV11-1	TRBJ2-7	TGTGCCAGCAGCCCCTACGCGGGTAGCGGGACCTACGAGCAGTACTTC	CASSPYAGSGTYEQYF
14	TRBD1	-	TRBV2	TRBJ1-2	TGTGCCAGCAGTAGACAGGGAAATAACTATGGCTACACCTTC	CASSRQGNNYGYTF
14	-	-	TRBV7-9	TRBJ2-5	TGTGCCAGCAGCGACAACAGGGCCCCAGAGACCCAGTACTTC	CASSDNRAPETQYF
13	-	-	TRBV29-1	TRBJ1-1	TGCAGCGTTGAGGAGTTTGTGAACACTGAAGCTTTCTTT	CSVEEFVNTEAFF
15	-	-	TRBV7-7	TRBJ2-5	TGTGCCAGCAGCTTAACACAGGGCTTCCAAGAGACCCAGTACTTC	CASSLTQGFQETQYF
16	-	-	TRBV11-1	TRBJ2-6	TGTGCCAGCGGCACTGGACGAGGCACTGGGGCCAACGTCCTGACTTTC	CASGTGRGTGANVLTF
14	-	-	TRBV4-2	TRBJ1-1	TGTGCCAGCAGCCAACCGGAAGGGAACACTGAAGCTTTCTTT	CASSQPEGNTEAFF
11	-	-	TRBV7-9	TRBJ2-3	TGTGCCAGCAGCTTTGCAGCGGCTCTGTATTTT	CASSFAAALYF
13	-	-	TRBV19	TRBJ1-2	TGTGCCAGCCGGCCCCTGGAAAACTATGGCTACACCTTC	CASRPLENYGYTF
14	-	-	TRBV20-1	TRBJ2-7	TGCAGTGCTAGAGATGAGGGTCGCTCCTACGAGCAGTACTTC	CSARDEGRSYEQYF
13	-	once	TRBV7-9	TRBJ1-4	TGTGCCAGCAGCCTAGCGGGGGGCGAAAAACTGTTTTTT	CASSLAGGEKLFF
13	-	-	TRBV18	TRBJ2-1	TGTGCCAGCTCACCACTACCGATAGGCGAGCAGTTCTTC	CASSPLPIGEQFF
17	TRBD1	-	TRBV12-3/TRBV12-4	TRBJ1-6	TGTGCCAGCAGACTGAGATCCGGGACAGGGAGCGGTTCACCCCTCCACTTT	CASRLRSGTGSGSPLHF
13	-	-	TRBV9	TRBJ1-2	TGTGCCAGCACCCTAGGGGCGGACTATGGCTACACCTTC	CASTLGADYGYTF
16	-	-	TRBV3-1	TRBJ1-2	TGTGCCAGCAGCCAAGAACGGTTTGGCAGGGGTGATGGCTACACCTTC	CASSQERFGRGDGYTF
13	-	-	TRBV12-5	TRBJ2-5	TGTGCTAGTGCTCCGACCCGATGGGAGACCCAGTACTTC	CASAPTRWETQYF
13	-	few	TRBV30	TRBJ1-5	TGTGCCTGGAGTGTAGAGGGTAATCAGCCCCAGCATTTT	CAWSVEGNQPQHF
15	-	-	TRBV9	TRBJ1-6	TGTGCCAGCAGCGTAGCACCAGTCACCGGTTCACCCCTCCACTTT	CASSVAPVTGSPLHF
15	-	-	TRBV5-1	TRBJ2-5	TGCGCCAGCAGCGTTCTGACAGGGCGGGGGGAGACCCAGTACTTC	CASSVLTGRGETQYF
14	TRBD1	-	TRBV4-2	TRBJ1-2	TGTGCCAGCAGCCAACCGGACAGGGAAGATGGCTACACCTTC	CASSQPDREDGYTF
13	-	-	TRBV2	TRBJ2-7	TGTGCCACCAAGGAAACTGGAGGCCTCGAGCAGTACTTC	CATKETGGLEQYF
15	TRBD2	-	TRBV5-4	TRBJ2-5	TGTGCCAGCAGCTTGGGACTAGCTTTCCAAGAGACCCAGTACTTC	CASSLGLAFQETQYF
16	-	-	TRBV4-2	TRBJ2-7	TGTGCCAGCAGCCCGGGGGTCGGGCGGGACTTTTACGAGCAGTACTTC	CASSPGVGRDFYEQYF
14	-	-	TRBV5-1	TRBJ2-3	TGCGCCAGCAGCTTTGCCAGCTCAACAGATACGCAGTATTTT	CASSFASSTDTQYF
16	TRBD2	once	TRBV11-2	TRBJ2-5	TGTGCCAGCAGCGCGTTACTAGCGGGGGGGCTGGAGACCCAGTACTTC	CASSALLAGGLETQYF
15	-	-	TRBV3-1	TRBJ2-7	TGTGCCAGCAGCCAATTTGGACCCGAGGAGGACGAGCAGTACTTC	CASSQFGPEEDEQYF
13	-	-	TRBV14	TRBJ1-1	TGTGCCAGCAGCTTGGGGGTCGCTACTGAAGCTTTCTTT	CASSLGVATEAFF
15	TRBD2	-	TRBV5-1	TRBJ2-7	TGCGCCAGCAGCTTGGACGGGGGGACCTCCTACGAGCAGTACTTC	CASSLDGGTSYEQYF
11	-	-	TRBV3-1	TRBJ2-2	TGTGCCAGCCAACAAACCGGGGAGCTGTTTTTT	CASQQTGELFF
15	TRBD1	-	TRBV29-1	TRBJ1-1	TGCAGCGTTCTAGGGACAGGGAGTTGGTTAACTGAAGCTTTCTTT	CSVLGTGSWLTEAFF
14	-	-	TRBV5-1	TRBJ1-6	TGCGCCAGCAGCCCGGGCGACCAGAATTCACCCCTCCACTTT	CASSPGDQNSPLHF
15	-	-	TRBV30	TRBJ2-6	TGTGCCTGGAGTCCAAGTCCTTCTGGGGCCAACGTCCTGACTTTC	CAWSPSPSGANVLTF
13	-	-	TRBV30	TRBJ1-1	TGTGCCTGGAAGAGGGTGCGGAGCACTGAAGCTTTCTTT	CAWKRVRSTEAFF
15	-	-	TRBV28	TRBJ2-6	TGTGCCAGCAGTTCCCCACACTCTGGGGCCAACGTCCTGACTTTC	CASSSPHSGANVLTF
16	TRBD2	-	TRBV20-1	TRBJ2-1	TGCAGTGCTAGAACCGGGACTAGCTGGGGTTATAATGAGCAGTTCTTC	CSARTGTSWGYNEQFF
15	TRBD1	-	TRBV3-1	TRBJ1-1	TGTGCCAGCAGCCAGGAAGACAGGGTTAGGACTGAAGCTTTCTTT	CASSQEDRVRTEAFF
13	TRBD2	-	TRBV4-2	TRBJ2-1	TGTGCCAGCAGCCCGGGTCGGGGGGATGAGCAGTTCTTC	CASSPGRGDEQFF
14	-	-	TRBV12-3/TRBV12-4	TRBJ1-2	TGTGCCAGCACCTTGGAGAGGGTGGACTATGGCTACACCTTC	CASTLERVDYGYTF
13	-	-	TRBV30	TRBJ1-6	TGTGCCTGGGGAGACGGTCGAAGGGTGGCCCTCCACTTT	CAWGDGRRVALHF
14	-	-	TRBV7-9	TRBJ1-4	TGTGCCAGCAGCTTAGCCTTTCGGGATGAAAAACTGTTTTTT	CASSLAFRDEKLFF
13	TRBD1	-	TRBV29-1	TRBJ1-4	TGCAGCGTCGAGGACAGGGGGCATGAAAAACTGTTTTTT	CSVEDRGHEKLFF
13	-	-	TRBV2	TRBJ2-2	TGTGCCAGCAGTGAAATTATGGACGGGGAGCTGTTTTTT	CASSEIMDGELFF
16	-	-	TRBV9	TRBJ2-3	TGTGCCAGCGCCCCATCCGGGACAACTCTCACAGATACGCAGTATTTT	CASAPSGTTLTDTQYF
15	-	-	TRBV27	TRBJ2-1	TGTGCCAGCATCAATAACGGAGCTTCCTACAATGAGCAGTTCTTC	CASINNGASYNEQFF
13	-	once	TRBV7-9	TRBJ2-3	TGTGCCAGCAGCCCCGACCCCACAGATACGCAGTATTTT	CASSPDPTDTQYF